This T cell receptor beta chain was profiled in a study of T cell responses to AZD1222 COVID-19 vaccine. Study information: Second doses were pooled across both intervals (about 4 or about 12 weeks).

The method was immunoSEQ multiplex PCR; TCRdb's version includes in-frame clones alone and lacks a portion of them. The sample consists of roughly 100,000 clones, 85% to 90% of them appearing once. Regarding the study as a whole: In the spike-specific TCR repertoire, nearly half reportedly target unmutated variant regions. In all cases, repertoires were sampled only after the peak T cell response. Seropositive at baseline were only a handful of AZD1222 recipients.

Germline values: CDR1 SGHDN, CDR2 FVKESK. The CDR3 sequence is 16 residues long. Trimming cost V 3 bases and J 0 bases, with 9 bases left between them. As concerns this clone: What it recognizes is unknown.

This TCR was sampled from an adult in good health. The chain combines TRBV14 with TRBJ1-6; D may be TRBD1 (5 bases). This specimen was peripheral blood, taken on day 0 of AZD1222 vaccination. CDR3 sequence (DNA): TGTGCCAGCAGCCACTGGACAAGCTCCTATAATTCACCCCTCCACTTT. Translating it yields CASSHWTSSYNSPLHF. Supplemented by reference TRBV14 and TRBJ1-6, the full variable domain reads EAGVTQFPSHSVIEKGQTVTLRCDPISGHDNLYWYRRVMGKEIKFLLHFVKESKQDESGMPNNRFLAERTGGTYSTLKVQPAELEDSGVYFCASSHWTSSYNSPLHFGNGTRLTVT.